This is a list of T cell receptor beta chains from one sample in a study of blood T cell repertoires in COVID-19. Assay: immunoSEQ multiplex PCR; the TCRdb copy retains only in-frame clones and omits some. The sample has approximately 150,000 clones, 75% to 90% seen once. Sequenced input: peripheral blood. These receptors were taken from a human donor in a cohort sampled during active COVID-19. Both conserved end residues are part of each CDR3. D genes are given only for firm matches. The size of a clone is reported for some rows only, either as once, few or many, or as a class for expanded clones.

d_call j_call v_call clone_size cdr3_aa cdr3_nt
- TRBJ1-4 TRBV15 - CATSRDSSRTEKLFF TGTGCCACCAGCAGAGATAGCTCCAGAACTGAAAAACTGTTTTTT
TRBD1 TRBJ2-7 TRBV28 - CASSLTGTDKWQYF TGTGCCAGCAGTCTCACCGGGACAGACAAGTGGCAGTACTTC
TRBD1 TRBJ2-7 TRBV5-1 once CASSEGNRGPYEQYF TGCGCCAGCAGCGAAGGAAACAGGGGACCCTACGAGCAGTACTTC
TRBD1 TRBJ1-1 TRBV2 - CASRGDRVGTEAFF TGTGCCAGCAGAGGGGACAGGGTTGGCACTGAAGCTTTCTTT
TRBD1 TRBJ1-3 TRBV6-5 few CASRQQGARGNTIYF TGTGCCAGCAGACAACAGGGGGCGAGGGGAAACACCATATATTTT
- TRBJ1-6 TRBV27 once CASSLTPGGVGSPLHF TGTGCCAGCAGTTTAACCCCCGGGGGGGTAGGATCACCCCTCCACTTT
- TRBJ2-1 TRBV6-1 - CASSERPLGYNEQFF TGTGCCAGCAGTGAACGGCCCCTAGGCTACAATGAGCAGTTCTTC
TRBD1 TRBJ1-1 TRBV2 - CASREGQGMSEAFF TGTGCCAGCAGGGAGGGACAGGGAATGTCTGAAGCTTTCTTT
TRBD1 TRBJ1-1 TRBV7-9 few CASSLAGDPGGTEAFF TGTGCCAGCAGCTTAGCGGGAGACCCAGGGGGCACTGAAGCTTTCTTT
TRBD1 TRBJ2-2 TRBV6-5 - CASRQGANSAGELFF TGTGCCAGCAGACAGGGGGCTAATTCGGCTGGGGAGCTGTTTTTT
- TRBJ2-7 TRBV30 - CAWSGLPPYEQYF TGTGCCTGGAGTGGTCTTCCTCCCTACGAGCAGTACTTC
TRBD1 TRBJ2-1 TRBV2 - CASSRTGGGNEQFF TGTGCCAGCAGCCGGACAGGGGGGGGCAATGAGCAGTTCTTC